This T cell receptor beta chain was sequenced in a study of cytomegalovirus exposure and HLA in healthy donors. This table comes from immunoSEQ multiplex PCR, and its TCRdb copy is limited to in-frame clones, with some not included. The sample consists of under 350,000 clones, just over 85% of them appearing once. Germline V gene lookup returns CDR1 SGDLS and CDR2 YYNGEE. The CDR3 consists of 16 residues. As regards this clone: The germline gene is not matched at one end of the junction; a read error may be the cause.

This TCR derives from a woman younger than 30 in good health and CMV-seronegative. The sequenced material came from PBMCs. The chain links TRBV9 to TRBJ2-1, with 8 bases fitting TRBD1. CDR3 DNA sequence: TGTGCCAGCACCGTAACAGGACAGGGTCCTTACAATGAGCAGTTCTTC. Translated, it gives CASTVTGQGPYNEQFF.